The 2 T cell receptor beta chains below come from one sample, sequenced in a study of blood T cell repertoires in COVID-19. TCRdb's table, derived via immunoSEQ multiplex PCR, lists solely in-frame clones and lacks some. The sample consists of approximately 300,000 clones, roughly 85% of them appearing once. What was sequenced was PBMCs or T cells enriched from blood (not recorded which). These receptors all come from a woman aged 25 to 45 who had recovered from COVID-19.

In its sample, this clone was seen once. V is TRBV7-9 and J is TRBJ1-1, with TRBD1 matching over 7 bases. Looked up from germline, CDR1 is SEHNR and CDR2 is FQNEAQ (reference sequence). CDR3 length equals 15 residues. V shed 1 base and J 1 base; nucleotides not matched to a gene: 3. The CDR3 spells CASSLDRGENTEAFF. CDR3 bases: TGTGCCAGCAGCTTAGACAGGGGCGAGAACACTGAAGCTTTCTTT.

V is TRBV9 and J is TRBJ2-2; tentatively, D is TRBD2 (6 bases). The CDR3 length is 14 residues. V lost 4 bases to trimming and J lost 5 bases, with 12 bases between them. Germline CDR1 is SGDLS and CDR2 is YYNGEE. CDR3 residues: CASSPRLGTGELFF. CDR3 sequence (DNA): TGTGCCAGCAGCCCTCGACTAGGAACCGGGGAGCTGTTTTTT. Combining the CDR3 with reference TRBV9 and TRBJ2-2 gives the whole variable domain DSGVTQTPKHLITATGQRVTLRCSPRSGDLSVYWYQQSLDQGLQFLIQYYNGEERAKGNILERFSAQQFPDLHSELNLSSLELGDSALYFCASSPRLGTGELFFGEGSRLTVL.